These 24 T cell receptor beta chains share one sample of origin, sequenced in a study of blood T cell repertoires in COVID-19. Sequencing used immunoSEQ multiplex PCR; TCRdb keeps in-frame clones, though not all of them. The sample yields approximately 330,000 clones, 80% to 90% seen once. The sample was peripheral blood. The receptors stem from a man aged 25 to 40 with COVID-19, enrolled during active disease.

The rearrangement joins TRBV6-2 or TRBV6-3 to TRBJ2-5; TRBD2 matches at 10 bases. The CDR3 runs 16 residues. The germline gives CDR1 MNHEY, CDR2 SVGEGT. Trimming removed 6 bases from V and 2 bases from J; junction bases left unmatched: 9. The CDR3 loop reads CASSPLAGDPQETQYF. The DNA for the CDR3 is TGTGCCAGCAGCCCCCTAGCGGGAGATCCGCAAGAGACCCAGTACTTC.

The chain carries TRBV4-1 and TRBJ2-7, with 9 bases identical to TRBD1. Per the germline V gene, CDR1 is MGHRA and CDR2 is YSYEKL. The CDR3 is 14 residues long. With 5 bases clipped from V and 2 bases from J, the junction kept 4 bases outside the gene matches. CDR3 DNA sequence: TGCGCCAGCAGCAGCCGACAGGGGGCCTACGAGCAGTACTTC. As protein: CASSSRQGAYEQYF.

The rearrangement uses TRBV2 and TRBJ2-7, with 7 bases identical to TRBD1. This CDR3 region has 13 residues. Germline V gene sequence: CDR1 SNHLY, CDR2 FYNNEI. The J segment lost 4 bases and the V segment lost 4 bases, leaving 4 bases of the junction unmatched. In DNA form, the CDR3 reads TGTGCCAGCAGTGGGACAGGTGGATACGAGCAGTACTTC. Protein: CASSGTGGYEQYF.

This sequence joins TRBV4-1 and TRBJ2-7; 9 nucleotides align to TRBD1. The CDR3 totals 14 residues. Germline assignment: CDR1 MGHRA and CDR2 YSYEKL. V lost 4 bases, J lost 2 bases, and 3 bases stayed unmatched. The CDR3: CASSLRDRAYEQYF. In nucleotides, the CDR3 is TGCGCCAGCAGCCTCCGGGACAGGGCCTACGAGCAGTACTTC.

The chain has TRBV28 and TRBJ1-2; unclear D gene. The CDR3 is made up of 14 amino acids. Looked up from germline, CDR1 is MDHEN and CDR2 is SYDVKM. Trimming pared 3 bases from V and 8 bases from J, leaving 16 bases between. CDR3 in amino acids: CASSFGLQTSGYTF. CDR3 DNA sequence: TGTGCCAGCAGTTTCGGCCTACAGACTAGCGGCTACACCTTC.

This chain's CDR3 is CAISEYLGQGEQYF. The CDR3 DNA reads as TGTGCCATCAGTGAGTATTTGGGACAGGGCGAGCAGTACTTC. This chain uses TRBV10-3 with TRBJ2-7, with 9 nucleotides matching TRBD1. V shed 1 base and J 6 bases; nucleotides not matched to a gene: 4. The CDR3 extends over 14 amino acids. The germline V gene has CDR1 ENHRY and CDR2 SYGVKD.

V is TRBV29-1 and J is TRBJ1-2; weak D call: TRBD1 (5 bases). Germline values: CDR1 SQVTM, CDR2 ANQGSEA. CDR3 size: 12 residues. The CDR3 DNA sequence: TGCAGTTTCCTATCCAGGGTGCATGGCTACACCTTC. It translates to CSFLSRVHGYTF.

The rearrangement links TRBV7-8 to TRBJ1-4; no firm D call. Germline V gives CDR1 SGHVS, CDR2 FQNEAQ. Trimming left V 5 bases short and J 5 bases short, with 18 bases between. CDR3 length: 16 amino acids. CDR3 region: CASSHPRGNVNEKLFF. The CDR3 DNA is TGTGCCAGCAGCCACCCTCGGGGAAATGTAAATGAAAAACTGTTTTTT.

The rearrangement uses TRBV29-1 and TRBJ1-3; 9 bases fit TRBD1. V was pared by 6 bases and J by 1 base, with 7 bases of the junction left unmatched. CDR3 length: 15 amino acids. Looked up from germline, CDR1 is SQVTM and CDR2 is ANQGSEA. Here the CDR3 reads CSVQDRGVSGNTIYF. The CDR3 region has the DNA TGCAGCGTCCAGGACAGGGGTGTATCTGGAAACACCATATATTTT. Based on the CDR3 plus reference TRBV29-1 and TRBJ1-3, the full variable domain is SAVISQKPSRDICQRGTSLTIQCQVDSQVTMMFWYRQQPGQSLTLIATANQGSEATYESGFVIDKFPISRPNLTFSTLTVSNMSPEDSSIYLCSVQDRGVSGNTIYFGEGSWLTVV.

This chain uses TRBV7-2 with TRBJ1-2, with TRBD1 matching 7 bases. The CDR3 spans 15 residues. Germline V CDR1 and CDR2: SGHTA, FQGNSA. The junction had 14 bases not matched to a gene; V was cut back by 5 bases and J by 8 bases. In nucleotides, the CDR3 is TGTGCCAGCAGCACCTCCGGGACAGCTGGCGGAGGCTACACCTTC. Its protein is CASSTSGTAGGGYTF. The full variable domain, its missing parts supplied by reference TRBV7-2 and TRBJ1-2, is GAGVSQSPSNKVTEKGKDVELRCDPISGHTALYWYRQSLGQGLEFLIYFQGNSAPDKSGLPSDRFSAERTGGSVSTLTIQRTQQEDSAVYLCASSTSGTAGGGYTFGSGTRLTVV.

Comments on this clone: A read error may account for a junction end that differs from germline. The chain joins TRBV28 to TRBJ2-1; 8 bases are a match to TRBD1. CDR1 is MDHEN, CDR2 SYDVKM, per germline. This CDR3 spans 14 amino acids. For the CDR3, the DNA is TGTGCCAGCAGGACTAATACGGTAGGACAGGGTGAGGTCTTC. Encoded protein: CASRTNTVGQGEVF.

The CDR3 DNA reads as TGTGCCAGCAGCTTAGCGACACTGACAGCTAACTATGGCTACACCTTC. As protein: CASSLATLTANYGYTF. The genes are TRBV7-9 and TRBJ1-2; the D gene is possibly TRBD1 (5 bases). CDR3 size: 16 residues. Germline CDR1 SEHNR, CDR2 FQNEAQ (reference sequence). The germline V and J ends were trimmed by 0 bases and 0 bases, with 11 bases remaining between them. Drawing the rest from reference TRBV7-9 and TRBJ1-2, the complete variable domain is DTGVSQNPRHKITKRGQNVTFRCDPISEHNRLYWYRQTLGQGPEFLTYFQNEAQLEKSRLLSDRFSAERPKGSFSTLEIQRTEQGDSAMYLCASSLATLTANYGYTFGSGTRLTVV.

The genes are TRBV4-1 and TRBJ1-4, with a weak D call TRBD1 (6 bases). Deletions cut 1 base from V and 0 bases from J, with 15 bases between. The CDR3 loop spans 18 amino acids. Looked up from germline, CDR1 is MGHRA and CDR2 is YSYEKL. CDR3: CASSQAGRTDATNEKLFF. In nucleotides, the CDR3 is TGCGCCAGCAGCCAAGCCGGTAGGACAGATGCAACTAATGAAAAACTGTTTTTT.

The table lists this clone with a few counts. V usage is TRBV9 and J usage is TRBJ1-1; maybe TRBD1 (6 bases). This CDR3 comprises 15 residues. Deletions cut 4 bases from V and 0 bases from J, with 13 bases between. Germline V gene data show CDR1 as SGDLS and CDR2 as YYNGEE. This CDR3 reads CASSPGAMMNTEAFF. The CDR3 DNA follows: TGTGCCAGCAGCCCAGGGGCCATGATGAACACTGAAGCTTTCTTT.

This chain connects TRBV2 to TRBJ1-5; unclear D gene. Trimming pared 2 bases from V and 4 bases from J, leaving 9 bases between. The germline V gene encodes CDR1 SNHLY and CDR2 FYNNEI. There are 14 residues in the CDR3. The CDR3 DNA is TGTGCCAGCAGTGAAACGTCAGTAAATCAGCCCCAGCATTTT. Its translation: CASSETSVNQPQHF.

This chain joins TRBV4-3 and TRBJ2-7, with a possible D match to TRBD1 (6 bases). The CDR3 consists of 14 residues. Trimming removed 0 bases at V and 4 bases at J, with 10 bases between. CDR1 is LGHNA, CDR2 YSLEER, per germline. The CDR3 coding sequence is TGCGCCAGCAGCCAAGATCTGGGGGCGTACGAGCAGTACTTC. Protein product: CASSQDLGAYEQYF.

V is TRBV15 and J is TRBJ1-4; the D is unclear. V was cut by 1 base and J by 0 bases, with 9 bases left in between. CDR3 length: 16 residues. Germline V gene lookup returns CDR1 LNHNV and CDR2 YYDKDF (reference sequence). The CDR3 DNA follows: TGTGCCACCAGCAGAGCCCCGTTTGCAACTAATGAAAAACTGTTTTTT. This sequence encodes CATSRAPFATNEKLFF.

The chain uses TRBV29-1 and TRBJ2-7; 8 bases fit TRBD1. Germline CDR1 and CDR2: SQVTM and ANQGSEA. The CDR3 runs to 11 residues. The V gene end was trimmed by 4 bases and the J gene end by 6 bases; junction bases not matched to a gene: 2. In nucleotides, the CDR3 is TGCAGCGTTGGGACAGGGCGCGAGCAGTACTTC. Protein: CSVGTGREQYF.

The CDR3: CASSSPGFVTYEQYF. CDR3 in DNA: TGTGCCAGCAGCTCTCCAGGGTTTGTTACCTACGAGCAGTACTTC. The chain has TRBV7-2 and TRBJ2-7; tentative D call: TRBD1 (5 bases). Per the germline V gene, CDR1 is SGHTA and CDR2 is FQGNSA. The CDR3 length is 15 residues. V was pared by 4 bases and J by 2 bases, with 15 bases between.

The chain combines TRBV11-3 with TRBJ1-1; the match to TRBD1 covers 9 bases. The length of the CDR3 is 15 residues. Losses at the gene ends were 5 bases for V and 0 bases for J; bases not matched to a gene: 4. In germline, CDR1 is SGHNT, CDR2 YENEEA. For the CDR3, the DNA is TGTGCCAGCAGCCATGGACAGGGGATGAACACTGAAGCTTTCTTT. It is translated as CASSHGQGMNTEAFF.

This clone was recorded many times. The chain uses TRBV29-1 and TRBJ2-2, with a possible D match to TRBD1 (5 bases). The CDR3 is 14 residues long. From germline, CDR1 is SQVTM and CDR2 ANQGSEA. V lost 7 bases to trimming and J lost 1 base, with 13 bases between them. The CDR3 DNA sequence: TGCAGCGGCGGAAGGGGCAGGAACACCGGGGAGCTGTTTTTT. Amino acid sequence: CSGGRGRNTGELFF.

CDR3 DNA: TGTGCCAGCAGCGTAGCCGCAGGGGGAGTCACTGAAGCTTTCTTT. Translating gives CASSVAAGGVTEAFF. The chain carries TRBV9 and TRBJ1-1; 7 nucleotides align to TRBD1. This CDR3 is built from 15 residues. V gave up 0 bases and J gave up 4 bases; unmatched junction bases: 6. Germline V gene data show CDR1 as SGDLS and CDR2 as YYNGEE.

This rearrangement joins TRBV12-3 or TRBV12-4 to TRBJ2-1, with a weak D call TRBD2 (5 bases). The V gene lost 0 bases and the J gene lost 9 bases, with 9 bases spanning the gap. The CDR3 is 13 residues long. The CDR3 DNA follows: TGTGCCAGCAGTTTAGCGGAGGACTCTGAGCAGTTCTTC. Translating gives CASSLAEDSEQFF.

The chain couples TRBV5-1 to TRBJ1-2; 7 bases are a match to TRBD1. Germline CDR1 reads SGHRS; CDR2 reads YFSETQ. The CDR3 runs 13 residues. Trimming took 4 bases from V and 5 from J; bases not matched to a gene: 5. The CDR3 loop reads CASSTSGQYGYTF. CDR3 DNA sequence: TGCGCCAGCAGCACCTCGGGACAGTATGGCTACACCTTC.